The 6 T cell receptor beta chains below were found in one sample sequenced in a study of blood T cells in healthy people across ages. With a J-beta primer mix and a sample-barcoded 5' primer, a second PCR ran 7 to 11 cycles. TCRdb processed the 5' RACE reads anew with MiXCR; each CDR3 protein has one entry. This sample has fewer than 1,000,000 distinct CDR3 sequences, with about 42% found just once. Sequenced material: blood. These receptors all come from a man aged 60-69 years in good health.

The rearrangement uses TRBV28 and TRBJ2-7; D not certain. The DNA matches TRBJ2-5 better at its end, which makes the J call doubtful. Per germline, CDR1 MDHEN and CDR2 SYDVKM. CDR3 length: 13 amino acids. This CDR3 reads CASSSSTIGTQYF. CDR3 sequence (DNA): TGTGCCAGCAGTTCCAGCACGATTGGGACCCAGTACTTC.

This clonotype showed up just a few times. This chain uses TRBV7-6 with TRBJ2-1; 8 positions match TRBD2. Losses at the gene ends were 5 bases for V and 9 bases for J; bases not matched to a gene: 9. CDR3 length equals 14 residues. Germline-derived CDR1 and CDR2 are SGHVS and FNYEAQ. The CDR3 region is CASSAPGTSTEQFF. CDR3 bases: TGTGCCAGCAGCGCCCCCGGGACTAGTACTGAGCAGTTCTTC.

Only a few counts were recorded for this clonotype. V is TRBV28 and J is TRBJ2-7; D possibly matches TRBD1 or TRBD2 (6 bases each). Trimming cost V 7 bases and J 4 bases, with 11 bases left between them. Germline V gives CDR1 MDHEN, CDR2 SYDVKM. The CDR3 sequence is 12 residues long. The CDR3 loop reads CASKGGIYEQYF. The CDR3 DNA reads as TGTGCCAGCAAGGGGGGCATTTACGAGCAGTACTTC.

This clonotype occurred a few times. The chain has TRBV7-2 and TRBJ1-1; 9 nucleotides line up with TRBD1. Unmatched junction bases numbered 13, after V lost 4 bases and J lost 4 bases. The V gene's germline CDR1 is SGHTA and CDR2 FQGNSA. The CDR3 runs 17 residues. The CDR3 DNA is TGTGCCAGCAGCTGGACCGGGACAGGGAGGGTCGGCACTGAAGCTTTCTTT. This sequence encodes CASSWTGTGRVGTEAFF.

The chain links TRBV5-1 to TRBJ1-4, with D perhaps matching TRBD1 (6 bases). The CDR3 spans 17 residues. Germline values: CDR1 SGHRS, CDR2 YFSETQ. Trimming shortened V by 4 bases and J by 0 bases, and 16 bases separated the two germline ends. DNA for the CDR3: TGCGCCAGCAGCACTGGGGGGCCTTCTACAACTAATGAAAAACTGTTTTTT. Protein sequence: CASSTGGPSTTNEKLFF.

This chain connects TRBV6-2 or TRBV6-3 to TRBJ1-1, with D maybe TRBD1 (5 bases). This CDR3 region has 15 residues. CDR1 and CDR2 from the germline V gene are MNHEY and SVGEGT. The V end lost 6 bases, the J end lost 4 bases, and 18 bases lay between the germline ends. The DNA of the CDR3 is TGTGCCAGCAGGGAAACCCAGGGAGGCGGCACTGAAGCTTTCTTT. Its protein is CASRETQGGGTEAFF.